This T cell receptor beta chain is from a study of identical twins. This clonotype was observed a few times. Its antigen is currently unknown. The ends lost 6 bases at V and 4 bases at J; junction bases unmatched: 8. The CDR3 totals 15 residues. TCRdb re-called the 5' RACE reads through MiXCR, storing one row per CDR3 protein. The sample yields approximately 260,000 distinct CDR3 sequences, roughly 13% seen once. General observations from the study: Invariant MAIT and iNKT cells could partly confound zero-insertion analyses.

Material for sequencing was memory (CD45RO+) T cells sorted from blood. The sequence was collected from a woman under 30 in good health. This rearrangement joins TRBV12-3 or TRBV12-4 to TRBJ2-2; 7 nucleotides match TRBD1. CDR3 sequence (DNA): TGTGCCAGCAGCCTACAGGGGCCCCTCACCGGGGAGCTGTTTTTT. Its translation is CASSLQGPLTGELFF.